Reported below is one T cell receptor beta chain. Its antigen is unknown. Its ends do not fully match the called genes, so a read error is possible. These data originate in a study of identical twins' blood T cells (dated by TCRdb to 2012 to 2014). General notes on the study: The roughly twelve libraries, six for the alpha chain and six for the beta chain, together yielded 49 million or so Illumina reads. The study compared TCR alpha and beta chain repertoires of three pairs of monozygous twins using next-generation sequencing to assess genetic influence on repertoire formation. What the research found in general, with its limitations: Validation by independent studies was stated to be required for the proposed role of the TCRalpha J segment in MHC recognition during thymic selection. The number of shared CDR3 clonotypes between two donors was mainly determined by the product of their cloneset sizes, and twins did not clearly deviate from this trend. V gene usage was reported to be markedly more similar within twin pairs than between unrelated donors, even among non-selected out-of-frame TCRbeta clonotypes. Because the twins were reared together, environmental influences could not be excluded as an explanation for twin similarity. Among the most abundant TCRbeta clonotypes, more CDR3 sequences were shared by each donor with her twin than with unrelated donors.

The method behind the library was 5' RACE. TCRdb lists the instrument as Illumina Genome Analyzer IIx. The RNA-based TCR cDNA libraries were made using a previously described protocol that was modified in several ways. Sample-specific barcodes were introduced on both ends of each TCR cDNA library during cDNA synthesis and amplification to prevent cross-contamination. As for the original processing: Each library contained about 2.2 to 3.6 million CDR3-containing reads, and somewhere between about 100,000 and nearly 550,000 clonotypes were identified for each individual. After reads with improper barcode index combinations were thrown out, a cloneset for each library was built using the MiTCR software. While assembling CDR3 clonotypes, MiTCR corrected PCR and sequencing errors and either filtered or rescued low-quality reads. Artificial out-of-frame clonotypes were mapped to in-frame sequences, with one indel allowed in the CDR3, and then removed. Similarity of V and J gene usage between donors was measured as Jensen-Shannon divergence divided by mean entropy. The public reads were reprocessed in TCRdb via fastp at Q25 and MiXCR, keeping in-frame beta chains. Entries are consolidated by CDR3 protein sequence, retaining the most common genes and DNA. These V and J calls derive from TCRdb rather than the authors' analysis. The sample has 350,000 to 400,000 distinct CDR3 sequences on record, around 30% of them singletons. Of the sample, around 5.6% is held by the ten largest clones.

Six healthy women forming three monozygous twin pairs were used as donors. All three twin pairs had been reared together, and it was thought likely that the same infectious agents and vaccines had been met by these twin pairs. TCR cDNA libraries were prepared from RNA that was isolated from peripheral blood mononuclear cells. This TCR was recovered from a woman aged 18 to 49 in good health. Sample: PBMCs.

The CDR3 protein: CSARAFSDNEQFF. The nucleotides are TGCAGTGCTAGGGCCTTCTCCGACAATGAGCAGTTCTTC. The chain is made from TRBV20-1 and TRBJ2-1, with the D gene not confidently named. The germline V gene (reference sequence) gives CDR1 as DFQATT and CDR2 as SNEGSKA. Taken from cysteine to phenylalanine, the CDR3 has 13 residues. The retained sequence is limited to the CDR3, 39 bases, with the frame set at the first base.